Given below is one T cell receptor beta chain in context. Its antigen is not identified. The sample comes from a study of identical twins. Study-wide points: Models predicted too little out-of-frame TCR alpha sharing in monozygotic twins.

V gave up 4 bases and J gave up 7 bases; unmatched junction bases: 6. Germline-derived CDR1 and CDR2 are SGHDT and YYEEEE. The CDR3 contains 14 residues. TCRdb reanalysed the 5' RACE reads using MiXCR and keeps one entry per CDR3 protein. The table lists around 450,000 distinct CDR3 sequences, 12% to 15% of them singletons. The sample was also reused in another study, on yellow fever vaccine responses in identical twins.

The sample was CD4+ T cells sorted from blood. This clonotype was obtained from a woman between 18 and 29 years old in good health. The rearrangement links TRBV5-6 to TRBJ1-4; 8 nucleotides line up with TRBD1. CDR3 amino acids: CASSETGTGEKLFF. In DNA, the CDR3 is TGTGCCAGCAGCGAAACCGGGACAGGTGAAAAACTGTTTTTT.